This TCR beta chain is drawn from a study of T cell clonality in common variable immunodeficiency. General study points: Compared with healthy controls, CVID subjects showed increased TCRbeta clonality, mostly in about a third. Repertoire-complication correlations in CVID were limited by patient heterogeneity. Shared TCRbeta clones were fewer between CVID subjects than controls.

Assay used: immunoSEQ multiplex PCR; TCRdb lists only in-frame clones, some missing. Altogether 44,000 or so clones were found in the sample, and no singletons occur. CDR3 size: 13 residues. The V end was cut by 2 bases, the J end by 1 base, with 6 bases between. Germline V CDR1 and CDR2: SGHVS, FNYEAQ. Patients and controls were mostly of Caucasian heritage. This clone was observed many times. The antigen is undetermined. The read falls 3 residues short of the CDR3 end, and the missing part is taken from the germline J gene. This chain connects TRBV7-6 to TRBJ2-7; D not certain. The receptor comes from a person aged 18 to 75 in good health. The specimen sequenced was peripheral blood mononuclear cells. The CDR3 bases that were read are TGTGCCAGCAGCTTACAGGAATCCTACGAG. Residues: CASSLQESYE. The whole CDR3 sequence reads CASSLQESYEQYF. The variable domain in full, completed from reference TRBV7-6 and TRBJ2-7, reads GAGVSQSPRYKVTKRGQDVALRCDPISGHVSLYWYRQALGQGPEFLTYFNYEAQQDKSGLPNDRFSAERPEGSISTLTIQRTEQRDSAMYRCASSLQESYEQYFGPGTRLTVT.